A selection of T cell receptor beta chains follows, all from one sample in a study of blood T cell repertoires in COVID-19. Only in-frame clones appear in the TCRdb table, and some are missing; sequencing was by immunoSEQ multiplex PCR. The sample yields 260,000 or so clones, 65% to 90% seen once. Source material: PBMCs or T cells enriched from blood (not recorded which). These receptors were obtained from a man between 18 and 35 years old who had recovered from COVID-19. Each CDR3 is given with its conserved first and last residue. A D gene is named only where the DNA matches it firmly. Some rows mark clone size as missing; the rest say once, few, many or name a class of expanded clone.

NA,TRBV5-1,12,NA,TRBJ1-2,TGCGCCAGCAGCCTGGACGGCTATGGCTACACCTTC,CASSLDGYGYTF
once,TRBV28,15,TRBD2,TRBJ2-3,TGTGCCAGCAGTTTAGGAGGACTAGCGGGGACGGCGGGGTATTTT,CASSLGGLAGTAGYF
NA,TRBV3-1/TRBV3-2,18,TRBD2,TRBJ2-4,TGTGCCAGCAGCCCCGGACTAGCGGGAGGGATAGCCAAAAACATTCAGTACTTC,CASSPGLAGGIAKNIQYF
many,TRBV2,14,TRBD1,TRBJ2-7,TGTGCCAGCAGCGAGGACAGGGTTCATGGCGAGCAGTACTTC,CASSEDRVHGEQYF
once,TRBV29-1,14,TRBD2,TRBJ2-5,TGCAGCCCCGGGACTAGCGGGAAAGCAGAGACCCAGTACTTC,CSPGTSGKAETQYF
NA,TRBV5-1,13,NA,TRBJ1-1,TGCGCCAGCAGCTGGGAGGGGACAAGTGGAGCTTTCTTT,CASSWEGTSGAFF
NA,TRBV5-1,14,TRBD1,TRBJ1-4,TGCGCCAGCAGTCAGACAGGGAGTTATGAAAAACTGTTTTTT,CASSQTGSYEKLFF
few,TRBV30,16,NA,TRBJ1-5,TGTGCCTGGAGTGTTGGTCAGGGAGGAGTTAGACAGCCCCAGCATTTT,CAWSVGQGGVRQPQHF
once,TRBV27,13,NA,TRBJ2-7,TGTGCCAGCAGTCCCGGGAACTCCTACGAGCAGTACTTC,CASSPGNSYEQYF
NA,TRBV18,15,NA,TRBJ1-1,TGTGCCAGCTCACCACGGACAGTCCTTAGCGCTGAAGCTTTCTTT,CASSPRTVLSAEAFF
once,TRBV24-1,17,NA,TRBJ2-2,TGTGCCACCAGTGACCCCGACGGGGGGCCGGACACCGGGGAGCTGTTTTTT,CATSDPDGGPDTGELFF
NA,TRBV5-1,16,TRBD2,TRBJ2-1,TGCGCCAGCAGCTTGGTGGGCGGGAGTAGCTACAATGAGCAGTTCTTC,CASSLVGGSSYNEQFF
NA,TRBV5-1,13,NA,TRBJ1-1,TGCGCCAGCAGCTTTATCAGAAACACTGAAGCTTTCTTT,CASSFIRNTEAFF
NA,TRBV4-2,14,NA,TRBJ2-1,TGTGCCAGCAGCGCCAGGGTGGGAAACAATGAGCAGTTCTTC,CASSARVGNNEQFF
few,TRBV25-1,14,TRBD1,TRBJ2-7,TGTGCCAGCACAGCCAGACAGGGCCCCTACGAGCAGTACTTC,CASTARQGPYEQYF
NA,TRBV5-5,15,TRBD1,TRBJ1-4,TGTGCCAGCACCCCGGGGGGGACAGCTAATGAAAAACTGTTTTTT,CASTPGGTANEKLFF
once,TRBV28,16,NA,TRBJ1-3,TGTGCCAGCAGTTCAAACAGGGTTCACTCTGGAAACACCATATATTTT,CASSSNRVHSGNTIYF
NA,TRBV5-6,15,NA,TRBJ2-1,TGTGCCAGCAGCTTGTGGCAGGGCAATAACAATGAGCAGTTCTTC,CASSLWQGNNNEQFF
NA,TRBV2,16,TRBD1,TRBJ1-2,TGTGCCAGCAGAGGCGAGCCCAGGGGGCGAGGGTATGGCTACACCTTC,CASRGEPRGRGYGYTF
NA,TRBV19,17,NA,TRBJ1-4,TGTGCCAGTAGCACGACTTCTCTACCGGAGATTAATGAAAAACTGTTTTTT,CASSTTSLPEINEKLFF
NA,TRBV28,14,TRBD2,TRBJ2-7,TGTGCCAGCAGCATCCTAGCGGGAGCGTACGAGCAGTACTTC,CASSILAGAYEQYF
NA,TRBV11-3,14,NA,TRBJ2-7,TGTGCCAGCAGCACGGGGAGGCGCTCCTACGAGCAGTACTTC,CASSTGRRSYEQYF
NA,TRBV7-9,16,TRBD1,TRBJ1-2,TGTGCCAGCAGCTTAGTTGGAGACAGGGGGCGGAATGGCTACACCTTC,CASSLVGDRGRNGYTF